The 21 T cell receptor beta chains presented below share a single source sample, sequenced in a study of sequential checkpoint blockade in melanoma. Treatment denoted: randomized to nivolumab then ipilimumab (arm A) or the reverse (arm B). Using immunoSEQ multiplex PCR, the repertoire was profiled, and TCRdb retains in-frame clones only, with some absent. This repertoire shows about 11,000 clones, under 30% found once; its top ten account for around 28%. The sample in question was tumor tissue (inferred from file names), obtained from a patient given nivolumab and ipilimumab in sequence. The receptors derive from a human donor with melanoma.

This clone was recorded a few times. V usage is TRBV10-3 and J usage is TRBJ2-3, with TRBD2 identical over 7 bases. Trimming at V came to 10 bases and at J to 8 bases, leaving 15 bases not matched to a gene. From germline, CDR1 is ENHRY and CDR2 SYGVKD. The CDR3 consists of 14 residues. CDR3: CASGRTSTSGTQYF. CDR3 DNA sequence: TGTGCCAGCGGTAGGACTAGTACTTCTGGTACGCAGTATTTT.

This clone was found a few times. The gene calls are TRBV7-6 and TRBJ2-2; 7 bases are shared with TRBD1. The germline V gene has CDR1 SGHVS and CDR2 FNYEAQ. CDR3 length: 15 residues. Germline trimming cut 5 bases from V and 8 bases from J; bases unmatched to any gene: 11. CDR3 amino acids: CASSKAPQGSGELFF. Written as DNA, the CDR3 is TGTGCCAGCAGCAAAGCCCCACAGGGGTCAGGGGAGCTGTTTTTT.

The chain couples TRBV19 to TRBJ2-7; D may be TRBD1 (6 bases). Germline V gives CDR1 LNHDA, CDR2 SQIVND (reference sequence). The CDR3 contains 12 residues. Deletions cut 9 bases from V and 3 bases from J, with 12 bases between. CDR3 DNA: TGTGCCAGGCCCGGGACAATCTACGAGCAGTACTTC. The encoded protein is CARPGTIYEQYF.

The chain has TRBV5-1 and TRBJ2-6, with 8 nucleotides matching TRBD1. The length of the CDR3 is 19 residues. V dropped 1 base and J dropped 0; count of bases not matched to a gene: 9. The germline gives CDR1 SGHRS, CDR2 YFSETQ. Here the CDR3 DNA reads TGCGCCAGCAGCTTGATTGGGCAGGGGGCCCTCTCTGGGGCCAACGTCCTGACTTTC. Amino acid sequence: CASSLIGQGALSGANVLTF.

The rearrangement joins TRBV5-1 to TRBJ2-1; 9 nucleotides match TRBD2. The CDR3 covers 15 residues. The germline V gene encodes CDR1 SGHRS and CDR2 YFSETQ. After removal of 4 bases from V and 7 bases from J, the junction contained 9 bases not matched to a gene. The CDR3 reads CASSRTAGGPNEQFF. DNA of the CDR3: TGCGCCAGCAGCAGGACCGCGGGGGGGCCGAATGAGCAGTTCTTC. The full variable domain, rest sourced from reference TRBV5-1 and TRBJ2-1, is KAGVTQTPRYLIKTRGQQVTLSCSPISGHRSVSWYQQTPGQGLQFLFEYFSETQRNKGNFPGRFSGRQFSNSRSEMNVSTLELGDSALYLCASSRTAGGPNEQFFGPGTRLTVL.

This clone is deemed medium-sized. This chain connects TRBV6-8 to TRBJ2-1; 10 nucleotides match TRBD2. V shed 7 bases and J 2 bases; nucleotides not matched to a gene: 11. Germline CDR1 MNHGY, CDR2 SAAAGT. This CDR3 region has 17 residues. The CDR3 DNA sequence: TGTGCCAGCAACAAATGGAGCGGGGGGGCCGCCTACAATGAGCAGTTCTTC. Its translation: CASNKWSGGAAYNEQFF.

This clone was counted a few times. The chain has TRBV6-8 and TRBJ2-7, with D possibly being TRBD1 (5 bases). The V and J ends lost 9 bases and 2 bases respectively, with 17 bases between them. The CDR3 is 14 amino acids. In germline, CDR1 is MNHGY, CDR2 SAAAGT. This chain's CDR3 is CASQQVPATYEQYF. The CDR3 region has the DNA TGTGCCAGTCAACAGGTCCCCGCCACCTACGAGCAGTACTTC.

This clone appeared many times. The rearrangement uses TRBV11-3 and TRBJ1-1; possibly TRBD1 for D (5 bases). Trimming removed 1 base from V and 0 bases from J, with 15 bases in between. The length of the CDR3 is 17 residues. Germline CDR1 is SGHNT and CDR2 is YENEEA. CDR3 bases: TGTGCCAGCAGCTTAGGGGGGGTGGCAGAATTGAACACTGAAGCTTTCTTT. Translation gives CASSLGGVAELNTEAFF.

V usage is TRBV11-3 and J usage is TRBJ1-1, with D maybe TRBD1 (6 bases). In germline, CDR1 is SGHNT, CDR2 YENEEA. The CDR3 length is 14 residues. V was shortened by 3 bases and J by 4 bases, with 12 bases between the two germline ends. The CDR3 sequence is CASSFLSRGTEAFF. CDR3 bases: TGTGCCAGCAGCTTCCTAAGCAGGGGCACTGAAGCTTTCTTT.

This clone was counted only a few times. The chain uses TRBV6-7 and TRBJ1-5; no clear D. TRBV6-7 is annotated as an ORF whose role is uncertain. Trimming took off 0 bases at V and 12 bases at J, with 9 bases between the two ends. The CDR3 consists of 12 residues. This chain's CDR3 is CASSYSWEGQHF. CDR3 nucleotide sequence: TGTGCCAGCAGTTACTCCTGGGAAGGCCAGCATTTT.

The rearrangement links TRBV5-1 to TRBJ1-1, with TRBD1 matching over 9 bases. J gave up 5 bases and V 3 bases, and 8 bases lay outside the gene matches. Germline-derived CDR1 and CDR2 are SGHRS and YFSETQ. This CDR3 is 15 amino acids long. The CDR3 DNA sequence: TGCGCCAGCAGCTCGGACAGGGGTAGGGGGACTGAAGCTTTCTTT. Translation: CASSSDRGRGTEAFF.

This clone has a handful of counts. The chain couples TRBV27 to TRBJ1-4, with D possibly TRBD1 on 5 matching bases. The V end was cut by 3 bases, the J end by 3 bases, with 14 bases between. Per the germline V gene, CDR1 is MNHEY and CDR2 is SMNVEV (reference sequence). The CDR3 totals 16 residues. The CDR3 reads CASSFWGDLSNEKLFF. CDR3 in DNA: TGTGCCAGCAGTTTCTGGGGCGATCTATCTAATGAAAAACTGTTTTTT.

This clone was detected a few times. The chain recombines TRBV7-2 with TRBJ1-1; D unresolved. The length of the CDR3 is 13 residues. CDR1 is SGHTA, CDR2 FQGNSA, per germline. V was shortened by 5 bases and J by 2 bases, with 9 bases between the two germline ends. The CDR3 DNA sequence: TGTGCCAGCAGCGCGATGGCTAACACTGAAGCTTTCTTT. Translation gives CASSAMANTEAFF.

V usage is TRBV11-3 and J usage is TRBJ2-2; D uncertain. V shed 6 bases and J shed 5 bases, with 16 bases lying between them. Germline CDR1 reads SGHNT; CDR2 reads YENEEA. The CDR3 runs to 15 residues. The CDR3, as DNA: TGTGCCAGCAGGGTGGAACGCAGGACGACCGGGGAGCTGTTTTTT. Its translation: CASRVERRTTGELFF.

In its sample, this clone was seen a few times. The rearrangement uses TRBV7-6 and TRBJ2-3, with D perhaps TRBD1 (6 bases). With 6 bases removed from V and 5 bases from J, the gap between germline ends came to 15 bases. CDR1 is SGHVS and CDR2 is FNYEAQ in the germline V gene. The CDR3 has 14 residues. The chain's CDR3 is CASRRTGNLDTQYF. The CDR3 region has the DNA TGTGCCAGCAGGAGAACAGGGAACTTAGATACGCAGTATTTT. Using reference TRBV7-6 and TRBJ2-3 for the parts outside the CDR3, the full variable domain is GAGVSQSPRYKVTKRGQDVALRCDPISGHVSLYWYRQALGQGPEFLTYFNYEAQQDKSGLPNDRFSAERPEGSISTLTIQRTEQRDSAMYRCASRRTGNLDTQYFGPGTRLTVL.

This clone was found many times. The chain links TRBV11-3 to TRBJ1-3; D may be TRBD1 (5 bases). From germline, CDR1 is SGHNT and CDR2 YENEEA. The V end was cut by 4 bases, the J end by 1 base, with 14 bases between. This CDR3 is 16 amino acids long. CDR3 residues: CASSYTRTSSGNTIYF. Written as DNA, the CDR3 is TGTGCCAGCAGCTATACCCGGACATCTTCTGGAAACACCATATATTTT.

V is TRBV6-8 and J is TRBJ2-7; no reliable D call. Trimming left V 6 bases short and J 2 bases short, with 14 bases between. The germline gives CDR1 MNHGY, CDR2 SAAAGT. This CDR3 contains 14 residues. CDR3 in DNA: TGTGCCAGCAGGTGGACCGGCCGGACCTACGAGCAGTACTTC. It is translated as CASRWTGRTYEQYF.

The chain combines TRBV19 with TRBJ1-3; no reliable D call. From germline, CDR1 is LNHDA and CDR2 SQIVND (reference sequence). The CDR3 runs to 12 residues. Trimming pared 4 bases from V and 0 bases from J, leaving 1 base between. The CDR3 DNA is TGTGCCAGTAGTACCTCTGGAAACACCATATATTTT. Residues: CASSTSGNTIYF.

About this clone: The same CDR3 also results from other DNA sequences found in this sample. The J gene is TRBJ2-7, the V gene TRBV9; TRBD2 is a possible D gene (6 bases). Per germline, CDR1 SGDLS and CDR2 YYNGEE. CDR3 length equals 14 residues. V gave up 0 bases and J gave up 4 bases, with 11 bases separating them. CDR3 DNA sequence: TGTGCCAGCAGCGTAGCCGGGGGAGGTTACGAGCAGTACTTC. Protein product: CASSVAGGGYEQYF.

This rearrangement joins TRBV30 to TRBJ1-1; D is uncertain. V was trimmed by 3 bases and J by 5 bases, leaving 10 bases between them. The germline gives CDR1 GTSNPN, CDR2 SVGIG (reference sequence). This CDR3 spans 12 amino acids. The CDR3 DNA reads as TGTGCCTGGAGGCGCGGCCTTACTGAAGCTTTCTTT. This translates into CAWRRGLTEAFF.

The chain links TRBV29-1 to TRBJ1-1; possible D gene TRBD1, 6 bases. The CDR3 is 13 amino acids. Trimming stripped 7 bases from V and 1 base from J, with 13 bases between. Germline CDR1 SQVTM, CDR2 ANQGSEA. Here the CDR3 reads CSATDSPNTEAFF. CDR3 in DNA: TGCAGCGCTACGGACAGCCCGAACACTGAAGCTTTCTTT.